Included here is one TCR beta chain sequence, with context. As yet, its antigen is unknown. The sample originates from a study of shared clonotypes between healthy human individuals. Regarding the study as a whole: With few donors, the genetic and exposure-history diversity represented was limited. Sharing across four donors was highest in naive CD4 (approximately 5%) and lowest in memory CD8 (roughly 0.4%).

Profiled with immunoSEQ multiplex PCR; TCRdb holds only in-frame clones, not every one. The repertoire holds approximately 320,000 clones, 74% seen once, with 10% in the top ten. This TCR derives from a young man in good health. The source material was memory CD4+ T cells sorted from blood. Subset: CD45RA-negative fraction.

Here the CDR3 reads CASSLAGGGSDEQFF. In nucleotides, the CDR3 is TGTGCCAGCAGCCTAGCGGGAGGAGGGAGTGATGAGCAGTTCTTC. This chain joins TRBV28 and TRBJ2-1; 11 nucleotides line up with TRBD2. J was trimmed by 8 bases and V by 6 bases; bases with no gene match: 9. Germline V gene lookup returns CDR1 MDHEN and CDR2 SYDVKM. The CDR3 has 15 residues.